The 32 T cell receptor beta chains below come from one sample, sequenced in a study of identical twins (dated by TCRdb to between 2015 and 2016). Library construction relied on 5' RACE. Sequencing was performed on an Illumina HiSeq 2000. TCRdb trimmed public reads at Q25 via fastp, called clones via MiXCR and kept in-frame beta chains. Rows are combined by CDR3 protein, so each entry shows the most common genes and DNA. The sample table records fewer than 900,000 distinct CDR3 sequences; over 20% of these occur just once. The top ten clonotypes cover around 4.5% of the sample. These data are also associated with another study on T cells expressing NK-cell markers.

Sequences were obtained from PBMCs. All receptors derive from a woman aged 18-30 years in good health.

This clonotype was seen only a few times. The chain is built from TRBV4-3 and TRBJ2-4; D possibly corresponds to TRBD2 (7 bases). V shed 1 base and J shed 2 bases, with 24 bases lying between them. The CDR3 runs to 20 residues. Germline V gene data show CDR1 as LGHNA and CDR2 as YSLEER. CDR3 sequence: CASSQGRRGGGTVSKNIQYF. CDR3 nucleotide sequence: TGCGCCAGCAGCCAAGGGCGCAGGGGCGGGGGTACGGTGTCCAAAAACATTCAGTACTTC.

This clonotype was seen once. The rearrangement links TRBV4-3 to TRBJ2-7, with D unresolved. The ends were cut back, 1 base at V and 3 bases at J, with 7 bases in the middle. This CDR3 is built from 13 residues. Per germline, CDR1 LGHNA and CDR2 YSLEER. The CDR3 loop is CASSQVLLYEQYF. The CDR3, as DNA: TGCGCCAGCAGCCAAGTGCTGCTCTACGAGCAGTACTTC.

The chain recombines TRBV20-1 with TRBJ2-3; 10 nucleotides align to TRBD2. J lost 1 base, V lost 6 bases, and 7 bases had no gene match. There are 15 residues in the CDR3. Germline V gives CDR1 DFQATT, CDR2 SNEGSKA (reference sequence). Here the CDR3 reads CSASPLAGGTDTQYF. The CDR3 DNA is TGCAGTGCCTCTCCGCTAGCGGGAGGCACAGATACGCAGTATTTT.

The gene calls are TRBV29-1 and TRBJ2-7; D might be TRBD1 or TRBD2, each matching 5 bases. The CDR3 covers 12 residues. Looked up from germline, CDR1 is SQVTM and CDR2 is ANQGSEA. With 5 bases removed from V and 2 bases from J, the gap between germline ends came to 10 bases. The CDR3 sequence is CSVLGVTYEQYF. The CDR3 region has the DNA TGCAGCGTTCTGGGGGTAACCTACGAGCAGTACTTC.

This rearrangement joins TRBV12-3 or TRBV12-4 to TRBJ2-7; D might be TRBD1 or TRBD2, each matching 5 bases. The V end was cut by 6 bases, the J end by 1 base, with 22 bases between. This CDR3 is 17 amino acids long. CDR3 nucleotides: TGTGCCAGCAGCTTCCAAAAGACAGCGTCGGGGTCCTACGAGCAGTACTTC. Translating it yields CASSFQKTASGSYEQYF.

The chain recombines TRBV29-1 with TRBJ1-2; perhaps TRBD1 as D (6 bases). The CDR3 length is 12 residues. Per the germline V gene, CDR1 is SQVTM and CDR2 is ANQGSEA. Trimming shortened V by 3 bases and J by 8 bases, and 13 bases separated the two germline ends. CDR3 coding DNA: TGCAGCGTTGAGGACCCGGGGGGCGGCTACACCTTC. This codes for CSVEDPGGGYTF.

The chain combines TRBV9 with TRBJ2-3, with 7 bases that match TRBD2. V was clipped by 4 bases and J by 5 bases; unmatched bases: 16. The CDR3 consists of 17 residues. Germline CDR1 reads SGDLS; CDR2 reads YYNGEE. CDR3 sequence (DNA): TGTGCCAGCAGCCCGCGGCGGGCGGGGGAGCGCCAAGATACGCAGTATTTT. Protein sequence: CASSPRRAGERQDTQYF.

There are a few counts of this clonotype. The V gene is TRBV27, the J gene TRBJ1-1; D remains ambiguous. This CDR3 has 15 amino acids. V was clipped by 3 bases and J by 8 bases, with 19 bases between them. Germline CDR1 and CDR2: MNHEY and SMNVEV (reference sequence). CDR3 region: CASSFDRWNTVEAFF. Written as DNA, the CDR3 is TGTGCCAGCAGTTTTGATCGGTGGAACACTGTAGAAGCTTTCTTT.

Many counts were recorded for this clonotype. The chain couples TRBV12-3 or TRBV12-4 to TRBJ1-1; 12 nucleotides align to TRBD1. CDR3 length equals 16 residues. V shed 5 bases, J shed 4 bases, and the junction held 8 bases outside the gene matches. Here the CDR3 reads CASSRWDRGLGTEAFF. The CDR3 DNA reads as TGTGCCAGCAGTCGCTGGGACAGGGGGCTTGGCACTGAAGCTTTCTTT.

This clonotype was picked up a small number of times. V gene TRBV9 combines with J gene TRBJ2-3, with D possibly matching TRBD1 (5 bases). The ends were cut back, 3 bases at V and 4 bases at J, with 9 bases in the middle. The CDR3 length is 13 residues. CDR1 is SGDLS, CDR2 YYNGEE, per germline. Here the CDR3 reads CASSGDSADTQYF. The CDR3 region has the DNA TGTGCCAGCAGCGGCGACAGCGCAGATACGCAGTATTTT.

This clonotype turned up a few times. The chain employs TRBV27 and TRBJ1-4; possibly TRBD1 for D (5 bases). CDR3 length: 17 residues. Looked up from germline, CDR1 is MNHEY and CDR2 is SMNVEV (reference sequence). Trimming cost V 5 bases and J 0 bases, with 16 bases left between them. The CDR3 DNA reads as TGTGCCAGCAGTCCCCATTGGGGGGGTGCAACTAATGAAAAACTGTTTTTT. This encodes CASSPHWGGATNEKLFF. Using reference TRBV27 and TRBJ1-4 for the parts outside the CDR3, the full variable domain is EAQVTQNPRYLITVTGKKLTVTCSQNMNHEYMSWYRQDPGLGLRQIYYSMNVEVTDKGDVPEGYKVSRKEKRNFPLILESPSPNQTSLYFCASSPHWGGATNEKLFFGSGTQLSVL.

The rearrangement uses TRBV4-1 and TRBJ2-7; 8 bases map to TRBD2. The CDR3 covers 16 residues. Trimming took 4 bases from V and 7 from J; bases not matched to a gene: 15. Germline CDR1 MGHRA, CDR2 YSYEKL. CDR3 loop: CASSPFPERELYEQYF. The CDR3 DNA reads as TGCGCCAGCAGCCCCTTCCCGGAGCGGGAGCTGTATGAGCAGTACTTC.

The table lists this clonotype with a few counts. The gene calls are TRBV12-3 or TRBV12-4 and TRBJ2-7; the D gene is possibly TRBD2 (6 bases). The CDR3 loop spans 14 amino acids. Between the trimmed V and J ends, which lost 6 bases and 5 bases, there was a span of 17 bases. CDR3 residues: CASRVTSTFNEQYF. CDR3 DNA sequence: TGTGCCAGCAGGGTTACTAGCACGTTCAACGAGCAGTACTTC.

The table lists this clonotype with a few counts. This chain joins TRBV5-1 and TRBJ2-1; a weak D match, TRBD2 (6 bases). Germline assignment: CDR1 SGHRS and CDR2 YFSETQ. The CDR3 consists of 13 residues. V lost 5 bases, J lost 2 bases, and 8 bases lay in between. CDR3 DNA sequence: TGCGCCAGCAGGGCGGGACCCTACAATGAGCAGTTCTTC. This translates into CASRAGPYNEQFF.

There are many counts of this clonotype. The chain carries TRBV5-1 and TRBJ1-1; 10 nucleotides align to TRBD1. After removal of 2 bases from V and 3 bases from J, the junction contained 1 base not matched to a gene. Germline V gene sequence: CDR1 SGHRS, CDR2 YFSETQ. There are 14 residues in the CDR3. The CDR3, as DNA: TGCGCCAGCAGCTTTGGGACAGGGGACACTGAAGCTTTCTTT. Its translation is CASSFGTGDTEAFF.

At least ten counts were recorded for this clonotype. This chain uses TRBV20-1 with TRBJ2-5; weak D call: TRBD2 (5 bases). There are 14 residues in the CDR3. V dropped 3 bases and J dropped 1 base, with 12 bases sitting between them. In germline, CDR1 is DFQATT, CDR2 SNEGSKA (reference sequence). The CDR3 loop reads CSASWSGSQETQYF. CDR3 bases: TGCAGTGCTAGCTGGTCGGGGAGCCAAGAGACCCAGTACTTC.

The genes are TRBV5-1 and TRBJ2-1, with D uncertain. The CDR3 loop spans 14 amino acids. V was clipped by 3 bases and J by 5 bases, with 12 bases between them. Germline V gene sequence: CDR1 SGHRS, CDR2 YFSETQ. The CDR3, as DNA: TGCGCCAGCAGCTCGGGCATGCGGAACAATGAGCAGTTCTTC. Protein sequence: CASSSGMRNNEQFF.

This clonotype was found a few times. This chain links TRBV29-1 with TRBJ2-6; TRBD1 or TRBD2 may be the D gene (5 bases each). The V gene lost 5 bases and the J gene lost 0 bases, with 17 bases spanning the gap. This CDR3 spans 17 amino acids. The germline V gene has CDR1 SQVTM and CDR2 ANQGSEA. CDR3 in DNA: TGCAGCGTTCCCTCGGCAGGGAGTTCCTCTGGGGCCAACGTCCTGACTTTC. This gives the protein CSVPSAGSSSGANVLTF.

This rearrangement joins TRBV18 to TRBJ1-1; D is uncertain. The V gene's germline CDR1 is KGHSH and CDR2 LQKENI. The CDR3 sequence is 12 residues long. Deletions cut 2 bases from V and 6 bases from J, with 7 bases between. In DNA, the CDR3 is TGTGCCAGCTCACCAACGAGGGCTGAAGCTTTCTTT. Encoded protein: CASSPTRAEAFF.

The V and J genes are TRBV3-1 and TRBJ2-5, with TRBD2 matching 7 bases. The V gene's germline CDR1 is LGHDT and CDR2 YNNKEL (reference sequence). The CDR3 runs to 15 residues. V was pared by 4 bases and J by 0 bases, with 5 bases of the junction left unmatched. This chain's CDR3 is CASSPWDYYQETQYF. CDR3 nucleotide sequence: TGTGCCAGCAGCCCATGGGACTACTACCAAGAGACCCAGTACTTC.

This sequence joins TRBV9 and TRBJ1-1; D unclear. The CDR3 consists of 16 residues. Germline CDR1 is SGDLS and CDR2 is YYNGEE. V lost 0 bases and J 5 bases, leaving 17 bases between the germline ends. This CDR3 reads CASSVEISHPGTEAFF. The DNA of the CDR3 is TGTGCCAGCAGCGTAGAAATCTCCCATCCTGGGACTGAAGCTTTCTTT.

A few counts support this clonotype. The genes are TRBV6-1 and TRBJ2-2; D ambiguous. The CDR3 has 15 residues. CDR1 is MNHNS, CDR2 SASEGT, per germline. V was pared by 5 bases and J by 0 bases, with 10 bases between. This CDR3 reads CASSRRLANTGELFF. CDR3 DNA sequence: TGTGCCAGCAGTCGACGACTCGCGAACACCGGGGAGCTGTTTTTT.

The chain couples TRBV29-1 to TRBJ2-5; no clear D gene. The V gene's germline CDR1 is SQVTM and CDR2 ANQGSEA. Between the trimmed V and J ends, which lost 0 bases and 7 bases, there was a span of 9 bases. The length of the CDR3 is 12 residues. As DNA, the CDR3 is TGCAGCGTTGAAGATCAGGCGAGGACCCAGTACTTC. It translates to CSVEDQARTQYF.

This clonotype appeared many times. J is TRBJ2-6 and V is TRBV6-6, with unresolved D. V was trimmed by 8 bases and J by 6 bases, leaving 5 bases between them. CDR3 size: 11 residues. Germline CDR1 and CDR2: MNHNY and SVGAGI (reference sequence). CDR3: CASGSANVLTF. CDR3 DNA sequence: TGTGCCAGCGGGTCGGCCAACGTCCTGACTTTC.

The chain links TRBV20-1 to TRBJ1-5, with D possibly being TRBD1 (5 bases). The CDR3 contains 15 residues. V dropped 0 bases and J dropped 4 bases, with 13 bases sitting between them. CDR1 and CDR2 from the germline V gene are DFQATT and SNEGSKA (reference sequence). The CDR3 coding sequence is TGCAGTGCTAGAGATCAATCACAGGCTAATCAGCCCCAGCATTTT. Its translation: CSARDQSQANQPQHF.

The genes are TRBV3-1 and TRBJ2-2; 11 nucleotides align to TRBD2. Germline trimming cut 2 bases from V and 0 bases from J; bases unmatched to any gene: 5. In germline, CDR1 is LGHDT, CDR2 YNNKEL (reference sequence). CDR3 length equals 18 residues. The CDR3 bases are TGTGCCAGCAGCCAACATCCGGGACTAGCGGCGAACACCGGGGAGCTGTTTTTT. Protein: CASSQHPGLAANTGELFF.

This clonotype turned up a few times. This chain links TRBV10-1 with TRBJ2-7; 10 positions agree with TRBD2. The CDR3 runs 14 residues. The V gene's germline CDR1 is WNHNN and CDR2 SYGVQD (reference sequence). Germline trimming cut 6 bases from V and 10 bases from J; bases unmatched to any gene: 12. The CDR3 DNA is TGCGCCAGCAGCCGCGGGGTAGCGGGGGGAGAACAGTACTTC. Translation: CASSRGVAGGEQYF.

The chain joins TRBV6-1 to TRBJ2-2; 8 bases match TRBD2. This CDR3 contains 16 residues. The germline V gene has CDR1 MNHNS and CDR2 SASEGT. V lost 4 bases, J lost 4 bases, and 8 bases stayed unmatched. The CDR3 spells CASSASRTSLTGELFF. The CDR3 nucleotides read TGTGCCAGCAGTGCCTCCCGGACTAGCCTCACCGGGGAGCTGTTTTTT.

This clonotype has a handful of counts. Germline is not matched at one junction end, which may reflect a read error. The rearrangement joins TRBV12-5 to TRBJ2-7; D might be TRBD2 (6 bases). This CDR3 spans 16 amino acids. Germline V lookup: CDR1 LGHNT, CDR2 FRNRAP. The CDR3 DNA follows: TGTGCTAGTGGTTTGGTTTTGCCCGGGAGCTCCAACGAGCAGTACTTC. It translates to CASGLVLPGSSNEQYF.

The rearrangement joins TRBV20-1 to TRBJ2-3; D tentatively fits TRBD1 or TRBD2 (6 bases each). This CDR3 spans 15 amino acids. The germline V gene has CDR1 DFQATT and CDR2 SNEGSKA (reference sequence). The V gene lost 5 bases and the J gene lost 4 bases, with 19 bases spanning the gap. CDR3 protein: CSAAGAIGSSDTQYF. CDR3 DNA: TGCAGTGCTGCAGGGGCTATCGGGAGCTCAGATACGCAGTATTTT.

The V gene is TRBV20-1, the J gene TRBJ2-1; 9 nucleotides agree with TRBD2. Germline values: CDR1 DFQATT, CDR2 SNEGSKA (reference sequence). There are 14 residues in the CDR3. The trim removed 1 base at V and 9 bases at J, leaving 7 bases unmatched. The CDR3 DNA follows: TGCAGTGCTAGAGGCGTTGCGGGGGGGGGTGAGCAGTTCTTC. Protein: CSARGVAGGGEQFF.

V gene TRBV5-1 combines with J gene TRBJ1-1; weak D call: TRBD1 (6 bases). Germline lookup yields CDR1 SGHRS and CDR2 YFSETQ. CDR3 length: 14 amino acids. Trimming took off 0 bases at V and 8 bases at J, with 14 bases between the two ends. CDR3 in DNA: TGCGCCAGCAGCTTGGACAGGAGGGGGGCCGAAGCTTTCTTT. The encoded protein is CASSLDRRGAEAFF.